The 22 T cell receptor beta chains below all came from one sample that was sequenced in a study of cytomegalovirus exposure and HLA in healthy donors. Researchers ran the PCR with 60 Vbeta and 13 Jbeta primers. Profiled with immunoSEQ multiplex PCR; TCRdb holds only in-frame clones, not every one. The profile covers 95,000 to 150,000 clones, with around 79% appearing a single time and approximately 6.5% taken by the ten largest. The specimen was PBMCs. These receptors were taken from a woman between 40 and 55 years old in good health and CMV-seronegative.

This chain connects TRBV6-5 to TRBJ1-1; 9 bases fit TRBD1. The germline V gene has CDR1 MNHEY and CDR2 SVGAGI. The J segment lost 4 bases and the V segment lost 3 bases, leaving 6 bases of the junction unmatched. There are 15 residues in the CDR3. The CDR3 coding sequence is TGTGCCAGCAGTTATGGGGACAGGGATCTCACTGAAGCTTTCTTT. Protein sequence: CASSYGDRDLTEAFF.

This clone was detected only once. The chain has TRBV27 and TRBJ2-4, with a weak D call TRBD1 (6 bases). Trimming left V 6 bases short and J 6 bases short, with 6 bases between. The CDR3 contains 11 residues. Germline CDR1 and CDR2: MNHEY and SMNVEV (reference sequence). This chain's CDR3 is CASSRGNIQYF. CDR3 in DNA: TGTGCCAGCAGCAGGGGAAACATTCAGTACTTC.

The chain recombines TRBV27 with TRBJ1-4; possible D gene TRBD1, 5 bases. Trimming removed 0 bases at V and 0 bases at J, with 8 bases between. The CDR3 totals 16 residues. Germline V gene sequence: CDR1 MNHEY, CDR2 SMNVEV (reference sequence). The CDR3 nucleotides read TGTGCCAGCAGTTTATCTTGGACACCAACTAATGAAAAACTGTTTTTT. This encodes CASSLSWTPTNEKLFF.

J is TRBJ1-1 and V is TRBV10-3; D call uncertain. The V gene lost 10 bases and the J gene lost 0 bases, with 12 bases spanning the gap. Germline CDR1 is ENHRY and CDR2 is SYGVKD. The length of the CDR3 is 13 residues. Here the CDR3 reads CATSRELNTEAFF. CDR3 sequence (DNA): TGTGCCACCTCTAGAGAATTGAACACTGAAGCTTTCTTT.

The V gene is TRBV7-9, the J gene TRBJ2-5, with D perhaps matching TRBD1 (5 bases). The J call is uncertain, as TRBJ2-7 better fits the DNA end. The germline V gene has CDR1 SEHNR and CDR2 FQNEAQ (reference sequence). CDR3 size: 15 residues. The CDR3 reads CASTQGPDRTYEQYF. The CDR3 DNA is TGTGCCAGCACCCAAGGGCCTGACAGAACATACGAGCAGTACTTC.

The J gene is TRBJ2-7, the V gene TRBV18; TRBD1 matches at 7 bases. Germline V gene data show CDR1 as KGHSH and CDR2 as LQKENI. J was trimmed by 0 bases and V by 3 bases; bases with no gene match: 2. The CDR3 sequence is 14 residues long. The CDR3 spells CASSPGQSSYEQYF. In DNA, the CDR3 is TGTGCCAGCTCACCGGGACAGAGCTCCTACGAGCAGTACTTC.

The rearrangement uses TRBV28 and TRBJ1-2; TRBD1 matches 10 bases. This CDR3 has 16 amino acids. Germline V gene sequence: CDR1 MDHEN, CDR2 SYDVKM. V was clipped by 6 bases and J by 5 bases; unmatched bases: 12. The DNA for the CDR3 is TGTGCCAGCAGCCCGGGACAGGGGACCAGCGCTTATGGCTACACCTTC. Translation: CASSPGQGTSAYGYTF.

The rearrangement joins TRBV9 to TRBJ2-5; D gene ambiguous. Near its end, the DNA agrees better with TRBJ2-7, so the J call may be wrong. Germline assignment: CDR1 SGDLS and CDR2 YYNGEE. The CDR3 runs 15 residues. The chain's CDR3 is CASSAHVEPRYEQYF. The DNA of the CDR3 is TGTGCCAGCAGCGCCCACGTGGAGCCGCGCTACGAGCAGTACTTC.

This chain connects TRBV7-6 to TRBJ2-7, with D possibly matching TRBD1 (6 bases). The CDR3 has 17 amino acids. V shed 5 bases and J shed 2 bases, with 22 bases lying between them. Germline lookup yields CDR1 SGHVS and CDR2 FNYEAQ. The CDR3 region has the DNA TGTGCCAGCAGCCCATACGAAGGGACACCAGAAACCTACGAGCAGTACTTC. Its translation is CASSPYEGTPETYEQYF. The whole variable domain, filled in from reference TRBV7-6 and TRBJ2-7, reads GAGVSQSPRYKVTKRGQDVALRCDPISGHVSLYWYRQALGQGPEFLTYFNYEAQQDKSGLPNDRFSAERPEGSISTLTIQRTEQRDSAMYRCASSPYEGTPETYEQYFGPGTRLTVT.

J is TRBJ2-7 and V is TRBV27, with 8 bases fitting TRBD1. From germline, CDR1 is MNHEY and CDR2 SMNVEV (reference sequence). V lost 5 bases and J lost 4; bases outside the gene matches: 10. The CDR3 spans 15 residues. CDR3 sequence: CASSLAPTGVYEQYF. In DNA form, the CDR3 reads TGTGCCAGCAGTCTAGCCCCGACAGGGGTTTACGAGCAGTACTTC.

The chain recombines TRBV4-2 with TRBJ2-5; 10 bases are a match to TRBD2. CDR3 length: 18 amino acids. After removal of 0 bases from V and 5 bases from J, the junction contained 12 bases not matched to a gene. Germline CDR1 and CDR2: LGHNA and YNFKEQ. CDR3 bases: TGTGCCAGCAGCCAAGATCCTAGCGGGAGTTACCGGAGGGAGACCCAGTACTTC. As protein: CASSQDPSGSYRRETQYF.

This clone was seen more than once but under ten times. The genes are TRBV5-1 and TRBJ2-1, with TRBD1 matching 7 bases. The germline CDR1 and CDR2 sequences are SGHRS and YFSETQ. The J segment lost 9 bases and the V segment lost 6 bases, leaving 15 bases of the junction unmatched. The CDR3 contains 15 residues. CDR3 DNA: TGCGCCAGCACCCGACTTCCGGGACAGTTTGGTGAGCAGTTCTTC. It specifies CASTRLPGQFGEQFF.

The V call is TRBV28, the J call TRBJ1-1; D not resolved. Per germline, CDR1 MDHEN and CDR2 SYDVKM. The CDR3 is 13 amino acids. V was cut by 2 bases and J by 7 bases, with 11 bases left in between. The CDR3 here is CASSLAGKVEAFF. The CDR3 DNA reads TGTGCCAGCAGTTTAGCCGGGAAGGTTGAAGCTTTCTTT. The whole variable domain, filled in from reference TRBV28 and TRBJ1-1, reads DVKVTQSSRYLVKRTGEKVFLECVQDMDHENMFWYRQDPGLGLRLIYFSYDVKMKEKGDIPEGYSVSREKKERFSLILESASTNQTSMYLCASSLAGKVEAFFGQGTRLTVV.

This clone has just one count. The gene calls are TRBV18 and TRBJ2-1, with a tentative D call TRBD1 (5 bases). V shed 5 bases and J shed 6 bases, with 14 bases lying between them. The CDR3 is 14 amino acids. Germline CDR1 reads KGHSH; CDR2 reads LQKENI. The CDR3 region has the DNA TGTGCCAGCTCATCGTCCAGGGTCACCAATGAGCAGTTCTTC. This encodes CASSSSRVTNEQFF.

This clone was detected only once. The chain links TRBV10-3 to TRBJ2-1, with 10 positions matching TRBD1. With 2 bases clipped from V and 0 bases from J, the junction kept 13 bases outside the gene matches. Germline V gene lookup returns CDR1 ENHRY and CDR2 SYGVKD. The length of the CDR3 is 20 residues. As DNA, the CDR3 is TGTGCCATCAGTGAGAGGGACAGGGGACGGAGGCCAAGCTCCTACAATGAGCAGTTCTTC. This encodes CAISERDRGRRPSSYNEQFF.

This clone has just one count. The V and J genes are TRBV25-1 and TRBJ2-2; no reliable D call. The ends were cut back, 0 bases at V and 2 bases at J, with 4 bases in the middle. The CDR3 has 14 amino acids. Germline lookup yields CDR1 MGHDK and CDR2 SYGVNS. The CDR3 here is CASSEYQNTGELFF. CDR3 sequence (DNA): TGTGCCAGCAGTGAATATCAAAACACCGGGGAGCTGTTTTTT.

This chain joins TRBV5-1 and TRBJ2-3, with D tentatively TRBD1 (6 bases). This CDR3 contains 13 residues. CDR1 and CDR2 (germline): SGHRS, YFSETQ. The V end was cut by 7 bases, the J end by 3 bases, with 12 bases between. The CDR3 loop reads CASLLQGTDTQYF. CDR3 sequence (DNA): TGCGCCAGCCTTCTCCAGGGGACAGATACGCAGTATTTT.

The chain recombines TRBV11-3 with TRBJ1-6, with TRBD1 as a possible D gene (5 bases). The V and J ends lost 1 base and 7 bases respectively, with 8 bases between them. The CDR3 runs to 14 residues. Germline loops: CDR1 SGHNT, CDR2 YENEEA. CDR3 sequence (DNA): TGTGCCAGCAGCTTAGGGCGGACAAATTCACCCCTCCACTTT. Protein: CASSLGRTNSPLHF.

This sequence joins TRBV18 and TRBJ2-3, with 10 bases aligning to TRBD1. Germline assignment: CDR1 KGHSH and CDR2 LQKENI. V was clipped by 2 bases and J by 3 bases; unmatched bases: 5. CDR3 size: 16 residues. CDR3 sequence: CASSPDRGLKTDTQYF. Here the CDR3 DNA reads TGTGCCAGCTCACCAGACAGGGGGCTTAAAACAGATACGCAGTATTTT.

The V call is TRBV5-6, the J call TRBJ2-2; a weak D match, TRBD2 (7 bases). Germline CDR1 SGHDT, CDR2 YYEEEE. V was clipped by 3 bases and J by 2 bases, with 11 bases between them. The CDR3 extends over 15 amino acids. The CDR3 is CASSWGGLNTGELFF. Here the CDR3 DNA reads TGTGCCAGCAGCTGGGGGGGGCTAAACACCGGGGAGCTGTTTTTT. The full variable domain, in which reference TRBV5-6 and TRBJ2-2 provide the parts outside the CDR3, is DAGVTQSPTHLIKTRGQQVTLRCSPKSGHDTVSWYQQALGQGPQFIFQYYEEEERQRGNFPDRFSGHQFPNYSSELNVNALLLGDSALYLCASSWGGLNTGELFFGEGSRLTVL.

The rearrangement links TRBV18 to TRBJ1-1, with 9 positions matching TRBD1. The germline V gene has CDR1 KGHSH and CDR2 LQKENI. Trimming cost V 4 bases and J 10 bases; bases outside gene matches: 13. CDR3 length equals 15 residues. This chain's CDR3 is CASSRDLQGAERAFF. The CDR3 DNA sequence: TGTGCCAGCTCACGAGACTTACAGGGGGCTGAACGAGCTTTCTTT.

The chain combines TRBV5-1 with TRBJ2-5; 10 bases match TRBD2. Germline assignment: CDR1 SGHRS and CDR2 YFSETQ. V was clipped by 4 bases and J by 0 bases; unmatched bases: 3. This CDR3 has 15 residues. The CDR3 DNA is TGCGCCAGCAGCGTTCTAGCGGGAGACCAAGAGACCCAGTACTTC. Amino acids: CASSVLAGDQETQYF.